The sequence of this TCR beta chain was determined in a study of OX40 agonist ivuxolimab in advanced cancers. Study-level points and caveats: At 0.1 to 3.0 mg/kg, clonal expansion of CD4+ and CD8+ blood T cells had occurred by week 6. Partial responders receiving 0.1-3.0 mg/kg showed among the lowest clonal expansion.

The CDR3 is 13 amino acids. Trimming removed 6 bases at V and 1 base at J, with 9 bases between. Germline CDR1 is MDHEN and CDR2 is SYDVKM. This table comes from immunoSEQ multiplex PCR, and its TCRdb copy is limited to in-frame clones, with some not included. In the table there are 70,000 or so clones, roughly nine tenths of which are singletons. In the case of this clone: Its antigen is still unknown.

The input for sequencing was CD4+ or CD8+ T cells sorted from blood, taken in a trial of the OX40 agonist ivuxolimab. The TCR comes from an adult with an advanced solid tumor such as melanoma, head and neck, liver or kidney cancer. The chain uses TRBV28 and TRBJ1-1; D ambiguous. This CDR3 reads CASRSGWNTEAFF. The CDR3 DNA sequence: TGTGCCAGCAGGTCGGGGTGGAACACTGAAGCTTTCTTT.